This T cell receptor beta chain was sequenced during a study of CD8+CD57+ T cells in acquired aplastic anemia (dated by TCRdb to the late 2010s). About the full investigation: A mean of around 3.2 ug of DNA, ranging from 0.2 to 27.4 ug, was extracted from sorted CD4+ and CD8+ cells. An average of approximately 9.8 million reads for CD4+ cells and under 13 million reads for CD8+ cells was obtained from healthy donor samples. What the research found in general, with its limitations: Between patients and healthy controls, no significant difference in CD8+ Simpson's diversity was found (P=0.060). Around 27 CD8+ CDR3 sequences were shared between patients and controls but appeared highly expressed in patients and within their immunodominant clones.

V loses 0 bases at its end and J loses 0 bases; junction bases beyond the gene matches: 1. In the germline V gene, CDR1 corresponds to SGHTA and CDR2 to FQGNSA. The cysteine opens and the phenylalanine closes a CDR3 of 15 amino acids. Only CDR3 DNA is held: 45 bases, read in frame from base 1. TCR repertoires of sorted CD4+ and CD8+ blood T cells from severe aplastic anemia patients and healthy subjects were deep-sequenced in the study. Ficoll-Paque density gradient centrifugation was used to isolate peripheral blood mononuclear cells. CD4+ and CD8+ T cells were sorted by FACS or magnetic beads before DNA extraction. Genomic DNA was used as template for profiling of TCR beta VDJ combinations and CDR3 sequences. An Illumina HiSeq 2000 was the platform used for TCR repertoire sequencing. The authors processed their data as follows. Repertoire assessment relied on Simpson's diversity index, CDR3 size and DJ length profiles, and TRBV/TRBJ rearrangement plots. The most abundant DNA sequence in the deep sequencing data was taken as the immunodominant clone. CDR3 amino acid sequences were screened for sharing across subjects and were compared with published repertoires and the VDJdb database. TCRdb reworked the public reads: Q25 trimming with fastp, MiXCR clone assembly, productive beta chains retained. Rows with one shared CDR3 protein collapse into an entry with the most common genes and DNA. TCRdb's processing, not the authors' own work, is the source of the V and J calls. The table for this sample lists approximately 170,000 distinct CDR3 sequences; roughly half of them were counted only once. The ten largest make up about 16% of the sample.

This clonotype was seen repeatedly, ten times or more. Its binding antigen is unknown. No quality values exist for individual bases; no much larger clone is one base distant. Sequencing used sorted CD4+, CD8+, or CD8+CD57+ T cells (not recorded which) from PBMCs. This TCR came from a human donor in good health, serving as a control. The chain is made from TRBV7-2 and TRBJ1-2, with TRBD1 matching 7 junction bases. The bases are TGTGCCAGCAGCTTAGCCCAGGGGGCTAACTATGGCTACACCTTC. Translated, this is CASSLAQGANYGYTF.